This T cell receptor beta chain derives from a study of shared T cell receptors in the human thymus. V dropped 1 base and J dropped 2 bases, with 17 bases sitting between them. Germline CDR1 is SGHVS and CDR2 is FQNEAQ. This CDR3 has 17 residues. Produced via immunoSEQ multiplex PCR; TCRdb's table is partial and in-frame only. The sample lists 55,000 to 75,000 clones, about 95% occurring once. This sequence joins TRBV7-8 and TRBJ2-5, with D hard to call. This receptor was taken from a human donor. Sequencing was done on a sample of thymocytes. The CDR3 reads CASSLVEEHLNQETQYF. The CDR3 DNA sequence: TGTGCCAGCAGCTTAGTTGAGGAGCACCTAAATCAAGAGACCCAGTACTTC.